The 5 T cell receptor beta chains below come from one sample, sequenced in a study of Ad26.COV2.S vaccination and SARS-CoV-2 variants. Regarding treatment: around 19 received Ad26.COV2.S at low or high dose, single or two shots; about 5 received placebo; per-sample allocation not given. On day 63 after the first injection, vaccine and placebo recipients gave samples. TCRdb keeps only in-frame clones here, not all; method: immunoSEQ multiplex PCR. The sample holds 350,000 to 450,000 clones, around 92% seen once. The specimen was peripheral blood, collected in a trial of Ad26.COV2.S vaccine versus placebo. The receptor source for this set is a person between 18 and 65 years old who received the Ad26.COV2.S COVID-19 vaccine or a placebo.

The chain is built from TRBV14 and TRBJ2-3, with 11 bases identical to TRBD2. Trimming removed 0 bases from V and 10 bases from J; junction bases left unmatched: 9. The CDR3 is made up of 16 amino acids. Germline assignment: CDR1 SGHDN and CDR2 FVKESK. CDR3 amino acids: CASSQEFSGGARAQYF. CDR3 bases: TGTGCCAGCAGCCAAGAGTTTAGCGGGGGGGCCAGGGCGCAGTATTTT.

The CDR3 reads CASSLAGRYTGELFF. For the CDR3, the DNA is TGTGCCAGCAGTTTAGCTGGCAGATACACCGGGGAGCTGTTTTTT. This chain connects TRBV28 to TRBJ2-2, with D hard to call. V lost 2 bases to trimming and J lost 3 bases, with 10 bases between them. The CDR3 loop spans 15 amino acids. CDR1 and CDR2 from the germline V gene are MDHEN and SYDVKM.

The genes are TRBV6-5 and TRBJ1-2; the match to TRBD1 covers 8 bases. With 5 bases clipped from V and 3 bases from J, the junction kept 5 bases outside the gene matches. Germline loops: CDR1 MNHEY, CDR2 SVGAGI. The CDR3 is 14 residues long. In DNA, the CDR3 is TGTGCCAGCAGTAGGACAGGGCTTGACTATGGCTACACCTTC. It encodes CASSRTGLDYGYTF.

This chain uses TRBV6-5 with TRBJ1-1; TRBD1 aligns across 7 bases. Germline CDR1 reads MNHEY; CDR2 reads SVGAGI. The junction had 7 bases not matched to a gene; V was cut back by 6 bases and J by 6 bases. The CDR3 has 13 amino acids. The CDR3 is CASSHNGQAEAFF. CDR3 bases: TGTGCCAGCAGCCACAATGGACAGGCTGAAGCTTTCTTT.

This chain uses TRBV7-7 with TRBJ2-1, with 12 nucleotides matching TRBD2. The length of the CDR3 is 17 residues. The J segment lost 7 bases and the V segment lost 5 bases, leaving 12 bases of the junction unmatched. Looked up from germline, CDR1 is SSHAT and CDR2 is FNYEAQ (reference sequence). The CDR3 region is CASSPGLAGPRENEQFF. The CDR3 nucleotides are TGTGCCAGCAGCCCAGGACTAGCGGGGCCTAGAGAGAATGAGCAGTTCTTC.